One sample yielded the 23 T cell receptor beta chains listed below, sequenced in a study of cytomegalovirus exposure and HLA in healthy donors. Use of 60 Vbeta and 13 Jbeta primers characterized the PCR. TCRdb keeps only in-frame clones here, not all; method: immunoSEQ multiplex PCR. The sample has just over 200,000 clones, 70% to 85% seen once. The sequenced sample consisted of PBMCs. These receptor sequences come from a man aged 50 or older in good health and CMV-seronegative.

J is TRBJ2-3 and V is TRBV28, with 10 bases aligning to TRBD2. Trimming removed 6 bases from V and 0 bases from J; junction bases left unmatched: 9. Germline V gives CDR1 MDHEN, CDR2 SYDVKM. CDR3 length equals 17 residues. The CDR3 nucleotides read TGTGCCAGCAGGCTCACCGGACTAGCGGTTAGCACAGATACGCAGTATTTT. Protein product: CASRLTGLAVSTDTQYF. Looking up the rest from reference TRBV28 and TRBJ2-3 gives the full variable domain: DVKVTQSSRYLVKRTGEKVFLECVQDMDHENMFWYRQDPGLGLRLIYFSYDVKMKEKGDIPEGYSVSREKKERFSLILESASTNQTSMYLCASRLTGLAVSTDTQYFGPGTRLTVL.

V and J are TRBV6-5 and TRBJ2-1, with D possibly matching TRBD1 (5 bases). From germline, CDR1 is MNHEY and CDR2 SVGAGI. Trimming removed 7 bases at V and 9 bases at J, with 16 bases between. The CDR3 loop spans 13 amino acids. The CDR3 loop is CASIGTGTGEQFF. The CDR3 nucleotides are TGTGCCAGCATCGGAACGGGTACAGGTGAGCAGTTCTTC.

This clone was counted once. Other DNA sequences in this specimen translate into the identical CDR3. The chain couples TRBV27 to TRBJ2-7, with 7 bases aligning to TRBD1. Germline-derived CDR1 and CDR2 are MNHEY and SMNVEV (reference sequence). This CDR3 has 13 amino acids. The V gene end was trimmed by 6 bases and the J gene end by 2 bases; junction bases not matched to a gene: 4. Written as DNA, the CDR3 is TGTGCCAGCAGCTTGGGACAGACCTACGAGCAGTACTTC. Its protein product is CASSLGQTYEQYF.

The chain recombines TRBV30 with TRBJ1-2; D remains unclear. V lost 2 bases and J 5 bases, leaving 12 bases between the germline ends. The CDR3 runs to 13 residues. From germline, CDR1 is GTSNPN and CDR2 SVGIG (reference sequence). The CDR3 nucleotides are TGTGCCTGGAGTCTCGGGGAGGGATATGGCTACACCTTC. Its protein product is CAWSLGEGYGYTF.

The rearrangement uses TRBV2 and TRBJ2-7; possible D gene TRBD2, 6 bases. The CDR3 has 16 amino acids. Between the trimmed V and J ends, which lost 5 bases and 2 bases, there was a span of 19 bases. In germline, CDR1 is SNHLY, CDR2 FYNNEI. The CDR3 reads CASSSPIDGSPYEQYF. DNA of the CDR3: TGTGCCAGCAGTTCACCAATAGACGGGAGCCCCTACGAGCAGTACTTC.

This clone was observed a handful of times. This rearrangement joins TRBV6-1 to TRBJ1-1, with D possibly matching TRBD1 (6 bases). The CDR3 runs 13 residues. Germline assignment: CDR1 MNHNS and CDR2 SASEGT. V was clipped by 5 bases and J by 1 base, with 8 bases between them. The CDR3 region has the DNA TGTGCCAGCAGTAAACAGGGGAACACTGAAGCTTTCTTT. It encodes CASSKQGNTEAFF.

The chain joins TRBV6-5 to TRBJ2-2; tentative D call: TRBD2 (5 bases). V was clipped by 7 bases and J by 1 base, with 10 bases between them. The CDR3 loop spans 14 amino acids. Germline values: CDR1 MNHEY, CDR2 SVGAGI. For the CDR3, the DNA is TGTGCCAGCAAAAGCGGAGGGAACACCGGGGAGCTGTTTTTT. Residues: CASKSGGNTGELFF.

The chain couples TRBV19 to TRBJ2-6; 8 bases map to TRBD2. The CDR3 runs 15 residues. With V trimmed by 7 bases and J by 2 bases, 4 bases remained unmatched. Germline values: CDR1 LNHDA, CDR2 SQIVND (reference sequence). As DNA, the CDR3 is TGTGCCAGTACCCTCGGGGGGGCTGGGGCCAACGTCCTGACTTTC. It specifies CASTLGGAGANVLTF.

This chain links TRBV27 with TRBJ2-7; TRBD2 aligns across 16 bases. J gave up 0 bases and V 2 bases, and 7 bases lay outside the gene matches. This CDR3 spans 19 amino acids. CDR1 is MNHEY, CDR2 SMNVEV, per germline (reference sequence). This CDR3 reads CASSLGTSGRARGSYEQYF. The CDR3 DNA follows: TGTGCCAGCAGTTTAGGGACTAGCGGGAGGGCCCGGGGCTCCTACGAGCAGTACTTC.

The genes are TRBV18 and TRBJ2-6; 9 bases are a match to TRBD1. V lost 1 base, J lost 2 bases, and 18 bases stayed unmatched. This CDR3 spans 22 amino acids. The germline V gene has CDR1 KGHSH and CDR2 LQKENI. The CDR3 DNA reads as TGTGCCAGCTCACCACTTACCGGGGACAGGGCATACTCAGGAACTGGGGCCAACGTCCTGACTTTC. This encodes CASSPLTGDRAYSGTGANVLTF.

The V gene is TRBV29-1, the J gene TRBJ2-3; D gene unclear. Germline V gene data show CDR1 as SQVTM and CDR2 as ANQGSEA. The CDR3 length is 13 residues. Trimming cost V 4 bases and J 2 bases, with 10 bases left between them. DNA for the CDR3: TGCAGCGTTGCTAGAATATTCACAGATACGCAGTATTTT. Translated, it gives CSVARIFTDTQYF.

CDR3: CASSFGGAFEETQYF. The DNA for the CDR3 is TGTGCCAGCAGCTTCGGAGGGGCCTTTGAAGAGACCCAGTACTTC. This chain links TRBV5-6 with TRBJ2-5; TRBD2 is a possible D gene (6 bases). V was pared by 2 bases and J by 3 bases, with 14 bases between. The CDR3 sequence is 15 residues long. The germline gives CDR1 SGHDT, CDR2 YYEEEE.

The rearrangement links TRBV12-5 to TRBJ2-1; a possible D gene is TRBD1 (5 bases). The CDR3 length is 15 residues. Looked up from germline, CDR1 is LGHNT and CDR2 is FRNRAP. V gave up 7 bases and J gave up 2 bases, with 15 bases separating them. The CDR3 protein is CASATGQGPYNEQFF. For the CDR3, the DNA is TGTGCTAGTGCCACAGGTCAGGGCCCCTACAATGAGCAGTTCTTC.

The CDR3 DNA follows: TGTGCCAGCAGTCTCGACAGGCCCCCAAACACCGGGGAGCTGTTTTTT. This codes for CASSLDRPPNTGELFF. The chain carries TRBV2 and TRBJ2-2; maybe TRBD1 (6 bases). Trimming stripped 5 bases from V and 2 bases from J, with 15 bases between. This CDR3 spans 16 amino acids. Germline CDR1 SNHLY, CDR2 FYNNEI.

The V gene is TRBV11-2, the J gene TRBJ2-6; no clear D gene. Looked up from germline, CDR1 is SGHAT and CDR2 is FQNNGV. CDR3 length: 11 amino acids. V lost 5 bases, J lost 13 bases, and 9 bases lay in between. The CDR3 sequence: CASSPELVLTF. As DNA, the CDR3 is TGTGCCAGCAGCCCCGAACTGGTCCTGACTTTC.

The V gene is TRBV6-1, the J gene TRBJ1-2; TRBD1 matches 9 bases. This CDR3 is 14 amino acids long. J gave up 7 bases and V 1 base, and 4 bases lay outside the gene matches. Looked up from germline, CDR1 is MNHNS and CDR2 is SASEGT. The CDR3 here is CASSEGQGGSGYTF. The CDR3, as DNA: TGTGCCAGCAGTGAAGGACAGGGGGGATCTGGCTACACCTTC.

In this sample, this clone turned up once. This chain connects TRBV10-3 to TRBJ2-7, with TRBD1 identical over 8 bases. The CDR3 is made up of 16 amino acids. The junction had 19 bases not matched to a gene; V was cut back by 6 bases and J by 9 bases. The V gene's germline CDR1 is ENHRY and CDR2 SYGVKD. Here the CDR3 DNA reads TGTGCCATCAGCCCAGAGGGCGGGCAGGGGGCAAGTCGGCAGTACTTC. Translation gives CAISPEGGQGASRQYF.

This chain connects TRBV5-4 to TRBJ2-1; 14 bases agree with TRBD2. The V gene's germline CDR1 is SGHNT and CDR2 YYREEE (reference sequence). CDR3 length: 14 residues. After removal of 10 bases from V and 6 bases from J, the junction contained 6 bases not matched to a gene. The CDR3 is CASGTSGGPNEQFF. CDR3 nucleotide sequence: TGTGCCTCCGGGACTAGCGGGGGCCCCAATGAGCAGTTCTTC.

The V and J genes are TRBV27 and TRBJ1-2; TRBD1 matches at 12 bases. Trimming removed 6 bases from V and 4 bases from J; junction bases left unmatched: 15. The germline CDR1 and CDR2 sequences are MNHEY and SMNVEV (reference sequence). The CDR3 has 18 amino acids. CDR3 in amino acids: CASSPRGQGARSGYGYTF. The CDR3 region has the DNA TGTGCCAGCAGCCCCAGGGGACAGGGGGCCCGGAGTGGCTATGGCTACACCTTC.

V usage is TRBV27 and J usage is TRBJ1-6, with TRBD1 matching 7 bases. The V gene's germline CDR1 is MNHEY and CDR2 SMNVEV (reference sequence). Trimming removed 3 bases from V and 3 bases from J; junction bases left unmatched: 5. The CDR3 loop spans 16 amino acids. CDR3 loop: CASSFGNRGYNSPLHF. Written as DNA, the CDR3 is TGTGCCAGCAGTTTTGGAAACAGGGGCTATAATTCACCCCTCCACTTT.

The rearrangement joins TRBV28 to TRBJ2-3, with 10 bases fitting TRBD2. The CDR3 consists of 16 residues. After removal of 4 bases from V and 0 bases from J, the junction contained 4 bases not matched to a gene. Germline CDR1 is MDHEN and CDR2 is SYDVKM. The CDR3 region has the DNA TGTGCCAGCAGTTCACCGACTAGCGGGAGCACAGATACGCAGTATTTT. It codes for CASSSPTSGSTDTQYF.

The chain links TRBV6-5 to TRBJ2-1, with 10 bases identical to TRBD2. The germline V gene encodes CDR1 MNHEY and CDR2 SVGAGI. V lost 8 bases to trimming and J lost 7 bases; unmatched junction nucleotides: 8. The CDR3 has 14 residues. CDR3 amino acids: CASSGASGRNEQFF. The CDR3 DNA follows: TGTGCCAGCTCTGGGGCTAGCGGGAGAAATGAGCAGTTCTTC.

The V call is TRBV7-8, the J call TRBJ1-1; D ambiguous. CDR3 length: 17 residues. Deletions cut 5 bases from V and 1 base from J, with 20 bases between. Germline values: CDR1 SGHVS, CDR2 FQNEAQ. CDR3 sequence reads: CASSLPREGKTNTEAFF. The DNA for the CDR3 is TGTGCCAGCAGCCTCCCCCGGGAAGGGAAGACGAACACTGAAGCTTTCTTT.